What follows are 5 T cell receptor beta chains derived from one specimen sequenced in a study of T cells in Graves' hyperthyroidism and ophthalmopathy. The investigators amplified TCR beta CDR3 regions from RNA transcripts. An initial round of RT-PCR targeting the TCR CDR3 relied on the HTBI primer set. TCRdb reprocessed the multiplex PCR reads via MiXCR and lists one record per CDR3 protein. The profile shows a few hundred thousand distinct CDR3 sequences, 15% to 20% of them singletons. What was sequenced was blood. These receptors all come from a woman in her thirties or forties with Graves' ophthalmopathy.

This clonotype was seen more than once but under ten times. V usage is TRBV6-1 and J usage is TRBJ2-5; 7 nucleotides match TRBD1. The CDR3 runs 16 residues. The germline V gene has CDR1 MNHNS and CDR2 SASEGT. V was clipped by 5 bases and J by 4 bases; unmatched bases: 13. Here the CDR3 reads CASSSHSGTEIETQYF. In DNA, the CDR3 is TGTGCCAGCAGTTCCCACTCCGGGACAGAGATAGAGACCCAGTACTTC.

This clonotype was detected only a few times. The genes are TRBV16 and TRBJ1-5, with 8 bases that match TRBD1. Germline CDR1 and CDR2: KGHSY and FQNENV. This CDR3 has 15 residues. The V gene end was trimmed by 7 bases and the J gene end by 0 bases; junction bases not matched to a gene: 5. The CDR3 here is CASTGTGASNQPQHF. The CDR3, as DNA: TGTGCCAGCACCGGGACAGGTGCTAGCAATCAGCCCCAGCATTTT.

The V and J genes are TRBV20-1 and TRBJ1-1, with TRBD1 matching 7 bases. V lost 0 bases to trimming and J lost 3 bases; unmatched junction nucleotides: 4. Germline V gene sequence: CDR1 DFQATT, CDR2 SNEGSKA (reference sequence). This CDR3 is built from 14 residues. In nucleotides, the CDR3 is TGCAGTGCTAGAGATGTACAGGGGTACACTGAAGCTTTCTTT. Amino acid sequence: CSARDVQGYTEAFF.

V and J are TRBV7-9 and TRBJ2-5; perhaps TRBD2 as D (6 bases). Germline V gene sequence: CDR1 SEHNR, CDR2 FQNEAQ (reference sequence). The CDR3 contains 15 residues. The ends were cut back, 5 bases at V and 1 base at J, with 14 bases in the middle. The CDR3 region has the DNA TGTGCCAGCAGCCCCGGGACTTTTTTCCAAGAGACCCAGTACTTC. Protein: CASSPGTFFQETQYF.

This clonotype was counted at least ten times. This sequence joins TRBV11-3 and TRBJ2-3, with D hard to call. Germline lookup yields CDR1 SGHNT and CDR2 YENEEA. CDR3 length: 13 residues. V lost 6 bases and J 2 bases, leaving 9 bases between the germline ends. CDR3 DNA: TGTGCCAGCAGGTCCGAATTCACAGATACGCAGTATTTT. Amino acid sequence: CASRSEFTDTQYF.